The 23 T cell receptor beta chains given below trace back to one sample, sequenced in a study of CD8 T cells in Susac syndrome (dated by TCRdb to the late 2010s). Library preparation used the immunoSEQ multiplex PCR assay. RNA was extracted using the RNeasy kit, and about 0.45 to 1 ug of the RNA was reverse transcribed with random hexamers. Using fastp at Q25 and MiXCR, TCRdb reprocessed the public reads and kept productive beta chains. Entries that share a CDR3 protein sequence are merged under the most common genes and DNA. Recorded for this sample are hundreds of thousands of distinct CDR3 sequences; approximately 85% of them occurred a single time. 0.09% to 0.15% of the sample lies in the top ten. Sequenced: CD8+ T cells from PBMCs. Every receptor here comes from a human donor with multiple sclerosis.

This sequence joins TRBV27 and TRBJ2-7; a weak D match, TRBD1 (7 bases). Trimming took 3 bases from V and 4 from J, leaving 16 bases between them. Germline CDR1 and CDR2: MNHEY and SMNVEV (reference sequence). This CDR3 region has 15 residues. The CDR3, as DNA: TGTGCCAGCAGTTTTCAGGGGGGAGCCTATTACGAGCAGTACTTC. Amino acid sequence: CASSFQGGAYYEQYF.

V usage is TRBV27 and J usage is TRBJ2-3; D is possibly TRBD1 (6 bases). The CDR3 runs 15 residues. V was cut by 5 bases and J by 6 bases, with 18 bases left in between. CDR1 and CDR2 from the germline V gene are MNHEY and SMNVEV (reference sequence). The CDR3 DNA reads as TGTGCCAGCAGTCCCTCGACAGGCTATTGGGATACGCAGTATTTT. The encoded protein is CASSPSTGYWDTQYF.

This rearrangement joins TRBV5-1 to TRBJ1-2; D is undetermined. Germline V gives CDR1 SGHRS, CDR2 YFSETQ. Deletions cut 3 bases from V and 0 bases from J, with 15 bases between. The CDR3 spans 16 residues. Written as DNA, the CDR3 is TGCGCCAGCAGCTCTATAACTTTGGATGCTAACTATGGCTACACCTTC. This sequence encodes CASSSITLDANYGYTF.

This clonotype was seen only once. The genes are TRBV28 and TRBJ2-2; TRBD1 matches 10 bases. V was clipped by 5 bases and J by 2 bases; unmatched bases: 2. CDR1 is MDHEN, CDR2 SYDVKM, per germline. The CDR3 runs 15 residues. This chain's CDR3 is CASSGTGDNTGELFF. The CDR3 DNA sequence: TGTGCCAGCAGTGGGACAGGGGACAACACCGGGGAGCTGTTTTTT.

The V and J genes are TRBV12-5 and TRBJ2-6; D ambiguous. V shed 6 bases and J shed 1 base, with 19 bases lying between them. The CDR3 is 18 residues long. Germline V lookup: CDR1 LGHNT, CDR2 FRNRAP. The CDR3 sequence: CASGPFAIPESGANVLTF. The DNA for the CDR3 is TGTGCTAGTGGCCCATTCGCTATCCCAGAGTCTGGGGCCAACGTCCTGACTTTC.

V and J are TRBV19 and TRBJ1-1; tentative D call: TRBD1 (5 bases). CDR1 is LNHDA, CDR2 SQIVND, per germline (reference sequence). This CDR3 spans 15 amino acids. V shed 3 bases and J shed 1 base, with 12 bases lying between them. The CDR3 reads CASSMAATENTEAFF. As DNA, the CDR3 is TGTGCCAGTAGTATGGCCGCGACAGAGAACACTGAAGCTTTCTTT. The variable domain in full, with the rest retrieved from reference TRBV19 and TRBJ1-1, is DGGITQSPKYLFRKEGQNVTLSCEQNLNHDAMYWYRQDPGQGLRLIYYSQIVNDFQKGDIAEGYSVSREKKESFPLTVTSAQKNPTAFYLCASSMAATENTEAFFGQGTRLTVV.

The rearrangement links TRBV30 to TRBJ1-1; 8 nucleotides line up with TRBD1. The V segment lost 1 base and the J segment 10 bases; nucleotides outside the gene matches: 8. Germline CDR1 is GTSNPN and CDR2 is SVGIG (reference sequence). The CDR3 loop spans 13 amino acids. The CDR3 coding sequence is TGTGCCTGGAGTGGACGGACAGGGTCGTTAGCTTTCTTT. Residues: CAWSGRTGSLAFF.

This clonotype was recorded a few times. The chain recombines TRBV12-3 or TRBV12-4 with TRBJ2-7; 8 bases fit TRBD2. The V gene end was trimmed by 3 bases and the J gene end by 4 bases; junction bases not matched to a gene: 5. The CDR3 runs 14 residues. The CDR3 here is CASSLRGAGYEQYF. The CDR3 DNA follows: TGTGCCAGCAGTTTGCGGGGGGCTGGGTACGAGCAGTACTTC.

In DNA, the CDR3 is TGTGCCAGCAGCTTAGTAGGCAGGGTCTACGAGCAGTACTTC. This translates into CASSLVGRVYEQYF. The chain has TRBV7-8 and TRBJ2-7, with D perhaps TRBD1 (5 bases). CDR3 size: 14 residues. Trimming shortened V by 1 base and J by 3 bases, and 10 bases separated the two germline ends. Germline V CDR1 and CDR2: SGHVS, FQNEAQ.

The V call is TRBV6-5, the J call TRBJ2-7; 7 bases are a match to TRBD1. From germline, CDR1 is MNHEY and CDR2 SVGAGI. V shed 0 bases, J shed 3 bases, and the junction held 5 bases outside the gene matches. The CDR3 has 15 amino acids. Here the CDR3 reads CASSYSGTANYEQYF. DNA for the CDR3: TGTGCCAGCAGTTACTCGGGGACAGCTAACTACGAGCAGTACTTC.

This chain joins TRBV12-3 or TRBV12-4 and TRBJ1-1; D remains ambiguous. The CDR3 loop spans 15 amino acids. V dropped 2 bases and J dropped 1 base, with 11 bases sitting between them. CDR3 nucleotide sequence: TGTGCCAGCAGTTTATCCAGAGATCAGAACACTGAAGCTTTCTTT. As protein: CASSLSRDQNTEAFF.

The chain has TRBV12-3 or TRBV12-4 and TRBJ2-7; D ambiguous. The V end was cut by 0 bases, the J end by 7 bases, with 10 bases between. The CDR3 is 13 residues long. Here the CDR3 reads CASSLADQGEQYF. The CDR3, as DNA: TGTGCCAGCAGTTTAGCCGATCAAGGGGAGCAGTACTTC.

This sequence joins TRBV28 and TRBJ2-7, with TRBD2 identical over 7 bases. The germline V gene encodes CDR1 MDHEN and CDR2 SYDVKM. This CDR3 spans 17 amino acids. The junction had 14 bases not matched to a gene; V was cut back by 4 bases and J by 2 bases. CDR3 in amino acids: CASSSPRSSGPPYEQYF. The CDR3 bases are TGTGCCAGCAGTTCCCCAAGATCTAGCGGCCCTCCCTACGAGCAGTACTTC. Filled out from reference TRBV28 and TRBJ2-7, the complete variable domain reads DVKVTQSSRYLVKRTGEKVFLECVQDMDHENMFWYRQDPGLGLRLIYFSYDVKMKEKGDIPEGYSVSREKKERFSLILESASTNQTSMYLCASSSPRSSGPPYEQYFGPGTRLTVT.

As DNA, the CDR3 is TGTGCCAGCAGCGAGAAGGGGGCCCCCCGCGGGGGGACTGAAGCTTTCTTT. Translation: CASSEKGAPRGGTEAFF. V is TRBV7-9 and J is TRBJ1-1; 7 nucleotides agree with TRBD1. Germline loops: CDR1 SEHNR, CDR2 FQNEAQ (reference sequence). V was pared by 5 bases and J by 5 bases, with 17 bases of the junction left unmatched. The CDR3 has 17 residues.

This clonotype appeared a single time. At one end, the junction sequence differs from germline, possibly due to a read error. The CDR3 region has the DNA TGTGCCAGCAGCTTATGGATGGGGGGGACGGTCTTC. Protein sequence: CASSLWMGGTVF. The chain carries TRBV11-2 and TRBJ1-2; D may be TRBD1 (5 bases). There are 12 residues in the CDR3. Germline V gene sequence: CDR1 SGHAT, CDR2 FQNNGV.

V gene TRBV27 combines with J gene TRBJ2-7, with TRBD1 matching over 7 bases. Germline-derived CDR1 and CDR2 are MNHEY and SMNVEV (reference sequence). The CDR3 contains 15 residues. The J segment lost 1 base and the V segment lost 6 bases, leaving 9 bases of the junction unmatched. The chain's CDR3 is CASRPGQWGSYEQYF. As DNA, the CDR3 is TGTGCCAGCAGGCCGGGACAGTGGGGTTCCTACGAGCAGTACTTC.

The CDR3 sequence: CASSLSGRGYNEQFF. In DNA, the CDR3 is TGTGCCAGCAGCTTGAGCGGGAGAGGGTACAATGAGCAGTTCTTC. The chain combines TRBV7-9 with TRBJ2-1, with 8 bases identical to TRBD2. The V segment lost 3 bases and the J segment 4 bases; nucleotides outside the gene matches: 5. CDR3 length equals 15 residues. Germline lookup yields CDR1 SEHNR and CDR2 FQNEAQ (reference sequence).

V is TRBV11-2 and J is TRBJ2-2; TRBD1 agrees at 7 bases. The CDR3 runs 15 residues. The ends lost 4 bases at V and 1 base at J; junction bases unmatched: 3. From germline, CDR1 is SGHAT and CDR2 FQNNGV. As DNA, the CDR3 is TGTGCCAGCAGCTCGGGACAGTTGAACACCGGGGAGCTGTTTTTT. It is translated as CASSSGQLNTGELFF. Combining the CDR3 with reference TRBV11-2 and TRBJ2-2 gives the whole variable domain EAGVAQSPRYKIIEKRQSVAFWCNPISGHATLYWYQQILGQGPKLLIQFQNNGVVDDSQLPKDRFSAERLKGVDSTLKIQPAKLEDSAVYLCASSSGQLNTGELFFGEGSRLTVL.

The chain is built from TRBV7-2 and TRBJ1-2; 7 nucleotides align to TRBD1. This CDR3 contains 13 residues. Trimming at V came to 5 bases and at J to 6 bases, leaving 6 bases not matched to a gene. Germline V CDR1 and CDR2: SGHTA, FQGNSA. CDR3 residues: CASSLGTVHGYTF. Written as DNA, the CDR3 is TGTGCCAGCAGCCTCGGGACAGTTCATGGCTACACCTTC.

The chain joins TRBV10-2 to TRBJ1-2, with 8 bases lining up with TRBD1. J was trimmed by 4 bases and V by 1 base; bases with no gene match: 8. This CDR3 spans 16 amino acids. Germline V lookup: CDR1 WSHSY, CDR2 SAAADI. The CDR3 sequence is CASSEFRTGRGYGYTF. The CDR3 DNA reads TGCGCCAGCAGTGAGTTTAGGACAGGGCGAGGCTATGGCTACACCTTC.

This clonotype appeared a few times. The CDR3 here is CASSFPTNTGELFF. CDR3 in DNA: TGTGCCAGCAGCTTCCCGACGAACACCGGGGAGCTGTTTTTT. The chain has TRBV5-6 and TRBJ2-2; D ambiguous. V was clipped by 2 bases and J by 0 bases, with 5 bases between them. Germline-derived CDR1 and CDR2 are SGHDT and YYEEEE. The CDR3 consists of 14 residues.

The rearrangement joins TRBV5-4 to TRBJ2-1; TRBD1 aligns across 8 bases. Germline CDR1 reads SGHNT; CDR2 reads YYREEE (reference sequence). V shed 2 bases, J shed 5 bases, and the junction held 21 bases outside the gene matches. The CDR3 spans 20 residues. The CDR3 region has the DNA TGTGCCAGCAGCTTCCGGCTGTCCCTCAACCGGGACAGGATCGACAATGAGCAGTTCTTC. This translates into CASSFRLSLNRDRIDNEQFF.

This clonotype was seen a few times. In DNA, the CDR3 is TGCGCCAGCAGCCAAGAGGGCGGGGAGCAGTACTTC. Protein product: CASSQEGGEQYF. This chain links TRBV4-1 with TRBJ2-7, with D perhaps matching TRBD2 (5 bases). The length of the CDR3 is 12 residues. CDR1 is MGHRA and CDR2 is YSYEKL in the germline V gene. Trimming left V 0 bases short and J 7 bases short, with 7 bases between.